The clone carrying this TCR beta chain appeared a few times. Its antigen is still unknown. These data originate in a study of cytomegalovirus exposure and HLA in healthy donors. Overall study results and limits: TCR beta sequences reportedly predicted the HLA-A and HLA-B alleles of most subjects accurately. Sequencing had likely introduced a cluster of highly shared sequence variants as an artifact. Some V segments could not be told apart, so they were left out, TRBV6-2 and TRBV6-3 among them.

Despite likely unrecorded immune exposures, the donors were nominally healthy at the time of sampling. The CDR3 runs to 14 residues. The ends were cut back, 3 bases at V and 2 bases at J, with 11 bases in the middle. Germline loops: CDR1 SGHDT, CDR2 YYEEEE. PCR amplification relied on 60 Vbeta primers (plus 13 Jbeta primers). Measured with immunoSEQ multiplex PCR; TCRdb has only the in-frame clones, and not every one. Of under 95,000 clones listed, about 8% are singletons. V usage is TRBV5-6 and J usage is TRBJ2-5; D possibly corresponds to TRBD2 (6 bases). The TCR sequence derives from a man aged 45-65 years in good health and CMV-seronegative. The sample was PBMCs. The CDR3 coding sequence is TGTGCCAGCAGCTCCGGGAGCGCGCAAGAGACCCAGTACTTC. It translates to CASSSGSAQETQYF.